This is a list of T cell receptor beta chains from one sample in a study of cytomegalovirus exposure and HLA in healthy donors. Generated by immunoSEQ multiplex PCR, the TCRdb table keeps only in-frame clones and is missing some. The sample holds about 150,000 clones; 65% to 75% are singletons and the top ten take 2% to 2.5%. Sequencing input: PBMCs. Receptors were obtained from a young man in good health and CMV-seronegative. Both conserved end residues are part of each CDR3. A D gene is named only where the DNA matches it firmly. Clone size, where shown, is once, few, many, or a class for clones that have expanded.

d_call: .; v_call: TRBV19; j_call: TRBJ1-2; clone_size: once; cdr3_length: 18; cdr3_nt: TGTGCCAGTAGTTTAGGGGCTCAGGTAGGGGCGTCTAACTATGGCTACACCTTC; cdr3_aa: CASSLGAQVGASNYGYTF
d_call: TRBD2; v_call: TRBV11-3; j_call: TRBJ2-7; clone_size: .; cdr3_length: 14; cdr3_nt: TGTGCCAGCAGCTTTGGGACTAGCGGGTACGAGCAGTACTTC; cdr3_aa: CASSFGTSGYEQYF
d_call: .; v_call: TRBV6-1; j_call: TRBJ1-2; clone_size: .; cdr3_length: 14; cdr3_nt: TGTGCCAGCAGTGGCCGACAGCCCAGGTATGGCTACACCTTC; cdr3_aa: CASSGRQPRYGYTF
d_call: .; v_call: TRBV14; j_call: TRBJ2-5; clone_size: once; cdr3_length: 14; cdr3_nt: TGTGCCAGCAGCCAAGCGAGGGAACAAGAGACCCAGTACTTC; cdr3_aa: CASSQAREQETQYF
d_call: TRBD1; v_call: TRBV7-9; j_call: TRBJ2-2; clone_size: .; cdr3_length: 15; cdr3_nt: TGTGCCAGCAGCTTAGTAACAGGGGGAACCGGGGAGCTGTTTTTT; cdr3_aa: CASSLVTGGTGELFF
d_call: TRBD1; v_call: TRBV5-5; j_call: TRBJ2-5; clone_size: .; cdr3_length: 13; cdr3_nt: TGTGCCAGCAGCCTAACAGGGGGGGAGACCCAGTACTTC; cdr3_aa: CASSLTGGETQYF
d_call: .; v_call: TRBV4-1; j_call: TRBJ2-7; clone_size: .; cdr3_length: 14; cdr3_nt: TGCGCCAGCAGCCAAGAAGCAGGCCCCTACGAGCAGTACTTC; cdr3_aa: CASSQEAGPYEQYF
d_call: .; v_call: TRBV5-6; j_call: TRBJ1-4; clone_size: .; cdr3_length: 15; cdr3_nt: TGTGCCAGCAGCTTGGCCGGGCAGGGGAATGAAAAACTGTTTTTT; cdr3_aa: CASSLAGQGNEKLFF
d_call: .; v_call: TRBV7-7; j_call: TRBJ1-4; clone_size: once; cdr3_length: 13; cdr3_nt: TGTGCTAGCAGCTCGGGATCTAATGAAAAACTGTTTTTT; cdr3_aa: CASSSGSNEKLFF
d_call: .; v_call: TRBV18; j_call: TRBJ1-6; clone_size: .; cdr3_length: 14; cdr3_nt: TGTGCCAGCTCATCGTCTCGGACAAGTTCACCCCTCCACTTT; cdr3_aa: CASSSSRTSSPLHF
d_call: .; v_call: TRBV18; j_call: TRBJ1-1; clone_size: many; cdr3_length: 13; cdr3_nt: TGTGCCAGCTCACCACCGTCCAGTTCTGAAGCTTTCTTT; cdr3_aa: CASSPPSSSEAFF
d_call: .; v_call: TRBV29-1; j_call: TRBJ1-4; clone_size: .; cdr3_length: 13; cdr3_nt: TGCAGCTTTATGGCCTCAACTAATGAAAAACTGTTTTTT; cdr3_aa: CSFMASTNEKLFF
d_call: .; v_call: TRBV4-3; j_call: TRBJ2-4; clone_size: few; cdr3_length: 15; cdr3_nt: TGCGCCAGCAGCCAAGACAGGGGAAGGGGAAACATTCAGTACTTC; cdr3_aa: CASSQDRGRGNIQYF
d_call: .; v_call: TRBV5-1; j_call: TRBJ1-4; clone_size: .; cdr3_length: 14; cdr3_nt: TGCGCCAGCAGCAACGGACGGGGAAATGAAAAACTGTTTTTT; cdr3_aa: CASSNGRGNEKLFF
d_call: TRBD2; v_call: TRBV19; j_call: TRBJ2-5; clone_size: .; cdr3_length: 14; cdr3_nt: TGTGCCAGTAGTATTAGCGGGGGGGCCAAGACCCAGTACTTC; cdr3_aa: CASSISGGAKTQYF
d_call: TRBD1; v_call: TRBV6-1; j_call: TRBJ2-7; clone_size: .; cdr3_length: 15; cdr3_nt: TGTGCCAGCAGTAACAGGGGGCTTTTCCACTACGAGCAGTACTTC; cdr3_aa: CASSNRGLFHYEQYF
d_call: .; v_call: TRBV18; j_call: TRBJ2-7; clone_size: .; cdr3_length: 14; cdr3_nt: TGTGCCAGCTCACCGACTCAGAGTTACTACGAGCAGTACTTC; cdr3_aa: CASSPTQSYYEQYF
d_call: .; v_call: TRBV27; j_call: TRBJ2-7; clone_size: .; cdr3_length: 14; cdr3_nt: TGTGCCAGCAGCACCATGTTCCGAGCCTACGAGCAGTACTTC; cdr3_aa: CASSTMFRAYEQYF
d_call: TRBD2; v_call: TRBV10-3; j_call: TRBJ2-1; clone_size: few; cdr3_length: 16; cdr3_nt: TGTGCCATCAGTGAGTCCGTGGGACTAGCGGCCAATGAGCAGTTCTTC; cdr3_aa: CAISESVGLAANEQFF
d_call: .; v_call: TRBV15; j_call: TRBJ1-5; clone_size: .; cdr3_length: 15; cdr3_nt: TGTGCCACCAGCAGAGACAGGGGCGCGCACCAGCCCCAGCATTTT; cdr3_aa: CATSRDRGAHQPQHF
d_call: .; v_call: TRBV7-2; j_call: TRBJ2-7; clone_size: .; cdr3_length: 12; cdr3_nt: TGTGCCAGCAGTCAAATGGGGGGCGAGCAGTACTTC; cdr3_aa: CASSQMGGEQYF
d_call: TRBD1; v_call: TRBV30; j_call: TRBJ1-1; clone_size: .; cdr3_length: 11; cdr3_nt: TGTGCCTCATACAGGGGCACTGAAGCTTTCTTT; cdr3_aa: CASYRGTEAFF
d_call: TRBD1; v_call: TRBV6-6; j_call: TRBJ1-5; clone_size: few; cdr3_length: 13; cdr3_nt: TGTGCCAGCAGTTCGACAGGGGATCAGCCCCAGCATTTT; cdr3_aa: CASSSTGDQPQHF
d_call: TRBD2; v_call: TRBV29-1; j_call: TRBJ2-5; clone_size: .; cdr3_length: 15; cdr3_nt: TGCAGCGTTGAGCCAACCGGGACTAGGGGAGAGACCCAGTACTTC; cdr3_aa: CSVEPTGTRGETQYF
d_call: TRBD1; v_call: TRBV19; j_call: TRBJ1-3; clone_size: few; cdr3_length: 14; cdr3_nt: TGTGCCAGTAGTACCGGGACAGAAGGAAACACCATATATTTT; cdr3_aa: CASSTGTEGNTIYF
d_call: TRBD1; v_call: TRBV6-1; j_call: TRBJ2-3; clone_size: once; cdr3_length: 14; cdr3_nt: TGTGCCAGCAAGGCAGGGGGCGCGCCAGATACGCAGTATTTT; cdr3_aa: CASKAGGAPDTQYF
d_call: TRBD1; v_call: TRBV2; j_call: TRBJ2-7; clone_size: .; cdr3_length: 15; cdr3_nt: TGTGCCAGCAAAGAGCCCGGGACAGGGGGCCACGAGCAGTACTTC; cdr3_aa: CASKEPGTGGHEQYF
d_call: TRBD1; v_call: TRBV5-1; j_call: TRBJ2-6; clone_size: .; cdr3_length: 18; cdr3_nt: TGCGCCAGCAGCTCCCGTCCCGGGACAGGGTACGGGGCCAACGTCCTGACTTTC; cdr3_aa: CASSSRPGTGYGANVLTF
d_call: TRBD1; v_call: TRBV18; j_call: TRBJ1-1; clone_size: .; cdr3_length: 13; cdr3_nt: TGTGCCAGCTCACCCACAGGGGGTGGTGAAGCTTTCTTT; cdr3_aa: CASSPTGGGEAFF
d_call: TRBD1; v_call: TRBV6-5; j_call: TRBJ2-3; clone_size: .; cdr3_length: 13; cdr3_nt: TGTGCCAGCAGTTTACAGGGGGCAGATACGCAGTATTTT; cdr3_aa: CASSLQGADTQYF
d_call: .; v_call: TRBV2; j_call: TRBJ1-2; clone_size: .; cdr3_length: 14; cdr3_nt: TGTGCCAGCAGAGACAGGTTACTCGTCTATGGCTACACCTTC; cdr3_aa: CASRDRLLVYGYTF
d_call: TRBD1; v_call: TRBV19; j_call: TRBJ1-6; clone_size: .; cdr3_length: 15; cdr3_nt: TGTGCCAGTAGTATAGCCGGGACAGATAATTCACCCCTCCACTTT; cdr3_aa: CASSIAGTDNSPLHF
d_call: .; v_call: TRBV13; j_call: TRBJ2-7; clone_size: .; cdr3_length: 13; cdr3_nt: TGTGCCAGCAGCCGGAACAGGGCTCGCGAGCAGTACTTC; cdr3_aa: CASSRNRAREQYF
d_call: .; v_call: TRBV5-1; j_call: TRBJ1-5; clone_size: .; cdr3_length: 16; cdr3_nt: TGCGCCAGCAGCTTGTGGGCCACACCTCGCAATCAGCCCCAGCATTTT; cdr3_aa: CASSLWATPRNQPQHF
d_call: .; v_call: TRBV13; j_call: TRBJ2-7; clone_size: .; cdr3_length: 12; cdr3_nt: TGTGCCAGCAGCTTAGGTAGGAGCGAGCAGTACTTC; cdr3_aa: CASSLGRSEQYF
d_call: .; v_call: TRBV2; j_call: TRBJ2-5; clone_size: .; cdr3_length: 13; cdr3_nt: TGTGCCAGCAGTGAATCCCAGGTTGGGACCCAGTACTTC; cdr3_aa: CASSESQVGTQYF
d_call: TRBD1; v_call: TRBV6-5; j_call: TRBJ2-7; clone_size: .; cdr3_length: 15; cdr3_nt: TGTGCCAGCAGTCAACGACAGGGGGCTATTTACGAGCAGTACTTC; cdr3_aa: CASSQRQGAIYEQYF
d_call: .; v_call: TRBV5-1; j_call: TRBJ1-2; clone_size: .; cdr3_length: 14; cdr3_nt: TGCGCCAGCAGCTTGGGGGACTCTGGCTATGGCTACCCCTTC; cdr3_aa: CASSLGDSGYGYPF
d_call: TRBD1; v_call: TRBV9; j_call: TRBJ2-1; clone_size: .; cdr3_length: 15; cdr3_nt: TGTGCCAGCAGCGGAGACAGGGCCTCGTACAATGAGCAGTTCTTC; cdr3_aa: CASSGDRASYNEQFF
d_call: .; v_call: TRBV11-2; j_call: TRBJ2-7; clone_size: .; cdr3_length: 15; cdr3_nt: TGTGCCAGCAGCTTAGATGTCGGGGTCTCCTACGAGCAGTACTTC; cdr3_aa: CASSLDVGVSYEQYF
d_call: .; v_call: TRBV7-6; j_call: TRBJ1-2; clone_size: .; cdr3_length: 15; cdr3_nt: TGTGCCAGCAGCTCCGGGACACTTCCTCACTATGGCTACACCTTC; cdr3_aa: CASSSGTLPHYGYTF
d_call: .; v_call: TRBV19; j_call: TRBJ2-5; clone_size: once; cdr3_length: 12; cdr3_nt: TGTGCCAGTAGCATCGGGGGAGAGACCCAGTACTTC; cdr3_aa: CASSIGGETQYF
d_call: .; v_call: TRBV25-1; j_call: TRBJ1-6; clone_size: .; cdr3_length: 16; cdr3_nt: TGTGCCAGCAGTGGGCGGGAGGCAGGGATGGGATCACCCCTCAACTTT; cdr3_aa: CASSGREAGMGSPLNF